The rows below give T cell receptor beta chains drawn from one sample of a study of cytomegalovirus exposure and HLA in healthy donors. The assay was immunoSEQ multiplex PCR, and TCRdb's table has in-frame clones only and misses some. This sample carries 130,000 or so clones, with 1.5% to 1.7% going to the ten biggest clones. Material for sequencing was PBMCs. The origin of the receptors is a woman in her forties in good health and CMV-seronegative. Both conserved end residues are part of each CDR3. Fields, in order: V gene, CDR3 protein.

V gene: TRBV6-6
CDR3 protein: CASSYSIGPGELFF

V gene: TRBV19
CDR3 protein: CASSIMTGSYEQYF

V gene: TRBV7-2
CDR3 protein: CASSLNILAGGPEQETQYF

V gene: TRBV5-6
CDR3 protein: CASSQVGRFSSYEQYF

V gene: TRBV15
CDR3 protein: CATSRGGQGQETQYF

V gene: TRBV7-9
CDR3 protein: CASSLARELNTEAFF

V gene: TRBV7-3
CDR3 protein: CASSLGGQGNSPLHF

V gene: TRBV2
CDR3 protein: CASSADRANTGELFF

V gene: TRBV29-1
CDR3 protein: CSVEATSGRLAGEQFF

V gene: TRBV28
CDR3 protein: CASTRGGSGNTIYF

V gene: TRBV19
CDR3 protein: CASSSFRTSGGKETQYF

V gene: TRBV7-2
CDR3 protein: CASSPLAGGSYEQYF

V gene: TRBV27
CDR3 protein: CASTTTVGSWEKLFF

V gene: TRBV19
CDR3 protein: CASSIGQGEGYTF